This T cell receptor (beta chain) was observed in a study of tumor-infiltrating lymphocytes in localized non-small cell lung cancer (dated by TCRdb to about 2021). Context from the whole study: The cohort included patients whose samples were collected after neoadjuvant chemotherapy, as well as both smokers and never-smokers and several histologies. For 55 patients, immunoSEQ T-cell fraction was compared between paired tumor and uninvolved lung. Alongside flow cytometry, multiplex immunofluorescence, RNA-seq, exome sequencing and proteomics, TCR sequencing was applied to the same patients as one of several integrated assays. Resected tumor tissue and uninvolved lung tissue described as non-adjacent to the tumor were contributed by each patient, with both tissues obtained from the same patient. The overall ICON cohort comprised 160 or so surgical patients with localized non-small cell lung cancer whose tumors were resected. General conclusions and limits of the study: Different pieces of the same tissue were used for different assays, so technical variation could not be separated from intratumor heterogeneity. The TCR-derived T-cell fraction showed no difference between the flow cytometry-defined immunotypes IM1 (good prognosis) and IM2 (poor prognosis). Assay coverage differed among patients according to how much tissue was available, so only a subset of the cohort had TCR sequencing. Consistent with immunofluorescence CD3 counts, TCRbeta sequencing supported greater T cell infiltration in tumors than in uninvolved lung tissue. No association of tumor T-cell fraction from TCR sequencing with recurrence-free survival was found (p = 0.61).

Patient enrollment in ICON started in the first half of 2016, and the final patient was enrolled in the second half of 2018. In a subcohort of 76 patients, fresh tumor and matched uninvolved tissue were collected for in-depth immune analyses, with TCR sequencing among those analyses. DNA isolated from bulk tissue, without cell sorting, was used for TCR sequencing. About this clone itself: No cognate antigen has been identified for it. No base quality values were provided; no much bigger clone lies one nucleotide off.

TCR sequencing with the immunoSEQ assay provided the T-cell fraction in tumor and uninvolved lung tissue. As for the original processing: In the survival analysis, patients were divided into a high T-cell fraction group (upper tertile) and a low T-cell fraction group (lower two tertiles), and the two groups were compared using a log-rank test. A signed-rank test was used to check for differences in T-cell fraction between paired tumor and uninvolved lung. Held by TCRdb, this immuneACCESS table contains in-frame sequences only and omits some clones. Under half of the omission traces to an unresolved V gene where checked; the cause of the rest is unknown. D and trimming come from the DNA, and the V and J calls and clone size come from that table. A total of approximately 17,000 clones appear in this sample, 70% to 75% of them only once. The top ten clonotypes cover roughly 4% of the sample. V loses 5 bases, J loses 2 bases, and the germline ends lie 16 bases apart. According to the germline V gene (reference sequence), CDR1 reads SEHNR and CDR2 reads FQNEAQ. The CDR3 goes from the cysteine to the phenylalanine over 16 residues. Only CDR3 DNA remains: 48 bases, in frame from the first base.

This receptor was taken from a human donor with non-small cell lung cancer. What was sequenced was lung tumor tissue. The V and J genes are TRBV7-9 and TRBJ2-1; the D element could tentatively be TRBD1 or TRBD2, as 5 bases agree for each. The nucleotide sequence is TGTGCCAGCAGCCCCCCCCGGGACGGTACCTACAATGAGCAGTTCTTC. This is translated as CASSPPRDGTYNEQFF.